The 12 T cell receptor beta chains below were found in one sample sequenced in a study of monozygotic twins with inflammatory bowel disease. After re-calling the 5' RACE reads, TCRdb lists one entry per CDR3 protein, DNA absent. There are around 400,000 distinct CDR3 sequences in the sample, with around 2.4% held by the top ten. Sequences were obtained from blood. These receptors were taken from a human donor with ulcerative colitis or Crohn's disease, or a healthy co-twin of an affected twin (not recorded which).

This sequence joins TRBV30 and TRBJ2-7. Looked up from germline, CDR1 is GTSNPN and CDR2 is SVGIG (reference sequence). This CDR3 contains 13 residues. The CDR3 sequence: CAWRGMVPYEQYF.

This sequence joins TRBV6-2 or TRBV6-3 and TRBJ2-6; with no DNA, the TCRdb D assignment of TRBD1 cannot be verified. This CDR3 spans 19 amino acids. Looked up from germline, CDR1 is MNHEY and CDR2 is SVGEGT. CDR3 loop: CASSYSLQGAVAGANVLTF.

J is TRBJ2-3 and V is TRBV29-1; lacking DNA, the TRBD1 call made by TCRdb goes unchecked. CDR1 is SQVTM and CDR2 is ANQGSEA in the germline V gene. CDR3 size: 16 residues. The CDR3 protein is CSVLPLGGISTDTQYF.

The genes are TRBV5-1 and TRBJ2-3; as DNA is missing, the TRBD1 call by TCRdb cannot be tested. This CDR3 comprises 16 residues. Per germline, CDR1 SGHRS and CDR2 YFSETQ. The CDR3 sequence: CASSSFRDRGADTQYF.

The chain carries TRBV15 and TRBJ2-7; as DNA is missing, the TRBD2 call by TCRdb cannot be tested. There are 20 residues in the CDR3. Germline loops: CDR1 LNHNV, CDR2 YYDKDF (reference sequence). This CDR3 reads CATSRDSPRGVAGGNYEQYF. Combining the CDR3 with reference TRBV15 and TRBJ2-7 gives the whole variable domain DAMVIQNPRYQVTQFGKPVTLSCSQTLNHNVMYWYQQKSSQAPKLLFHYYDKDFNNEADTPDNFQSRRPNTSFCFLDIRSPGLGDTAMYLCATSRDSPRGVAGGNYEQYFGPGTRLTVT.

The chain joins TRBV7-9 to TRBJ2-5; the D gene TCRdb calls, TRBD2, cannot be checked with no DNA. The CDR3 length is 13 residues. Looked up from germline, CDR1 is SEHNR and CDR2 is FQNEAQ (reference sequence). CDR3 sequence: CASSSTSVETQYF.

The chain combines TRBV7-2 with TRBJ2-1; the D gene TCRdb calls, TRBD1, cannot be checked with no DNA. The CDR3 contains 15 residues. Germline V gene data show CDR1 as SGHTA and CDR2 as FQGNSA. CDR3: CASSFSGYGGNQQFF.

The gene calls are TRBV7-8 and TRBJ2-3; TCRdb's D gene call, TRBD1, goes unchecked for lack of DNA. Per germline, CDR1 SGHVS and CDR2 FQNEAQ. This CDR3 region has 16 residues. This chain's CDR3 is CASSYPGQGFTDTQYF.

The J gene is TRBJ2-6, the V gene TRBV5-4; lacking DNA, the TRBD2 call made by TCRdb goes unchecked. The CDR3 is 16 residues long. CDR1 is SGHNT, CDR2 YYREEE, per germline (reference sequence). CDR3: CASSPKTSGGANVLTF.

CDR3 region: CASSASPGQAPSYEQYF. The chain carries TRBV25-1 and TRBJ2-7; the TRBD1 assignment by TCRdb is unverifiable without DNA. There are 17 residues in the CDR3. The germline gives CDR1 MGHDK, CDR2 SYGVNS.

The V gene is TRBV12-3 or TRBV12-4, the J gene TRBJ1-1; TCRdb reports TRBD1, a call that lacks DNA to check it against. This CDR3 comprises 16 residues. The CDR3 sequence: CASSLGQGRGNTEAFF.

The J gene is TRBJ2-1, the V gene TRBV7-9; TCRdb reports TRBD2, a call that lacks DNA to check it against. Germline CDR1 and CDR2: SEHNR and FQNEAQ (reference sequence). This CDR3 has 12 residues. This CDR3 is CASTAGYNEQFF.